This TCR beta chain was recovered during a study of blood T cell repertoires in COVID-19. For the study at large: Both acute and convalescent COVID-19 samples were obtained from the United States, Italy and Spain. Nucleic acid was either cDNA or gDNA, and it came from T cells, B-cell-depleted T cells, or PBMCs.

As originally analysed: Estimates of nucleated cell counts were drawn from the amplification of reference gene primers. Profiling relied on immunoSEQ multiplex PCR, and the TCRdb table lists in-frame clones only, not all of them. V, J and clone size reflect that table, while D and trimming were determined from the DNA. This sample has about 140,000 clones, with around 89% found just once. Losses at the gene ends were 1 base for V and 0 bases for J; bases not matched to a gene: 5. The V gene's germline CDR1 is SGHDT and CDR2 YYEEEE. The CDR3 extends over 16 amino acids. Sequences were obtained from peripheral blood. This receptor was obtained from a human donor in a cohort sampled during active COVID-19. This chain links TRBV5-6 with TRBJ2-3; 7 positions match TRBD2. The CDR3 bases are TGTGCCAGCAGCTTGCTCAGCGGGGCTAGCACAGATACGCAGTATTTT. The encoded protein is CASSLLSGASTDTQYF.